This TCR beta chain was found in a study of T cell repertoires in cytomegalovirus infection. In germline, CDR1 is DFQATT, CDR2 SNEGSKA (reference sequence). The V end lost 0 bases, the J end lost 2 bases, and 10 bases lay between the germline ends. CDR3 length: 14 residues. TCRdb used MiXCR to reprocess the reads, holding one entry per CDR3 protein. This repertoire shows 200,000 or so distinct CDR3 sequences, 28% found once; its top ten account for just over 30%. This clonotype appeared a few times. The origin of this receptor is a human donor in good health (CMV status not recorded). Some clones in this sample may be carry-over from other donors' samples. The material sequenced was PBMCs. V and J are TRBV20-1 and TRBJ1-2, with D unclear. DNA for the CDR3: TGCAGTGCTAGAGATATCGCGGAAAACTATGGCTACACCTTC. Encoded protein: CSARDIAENYGYTF.